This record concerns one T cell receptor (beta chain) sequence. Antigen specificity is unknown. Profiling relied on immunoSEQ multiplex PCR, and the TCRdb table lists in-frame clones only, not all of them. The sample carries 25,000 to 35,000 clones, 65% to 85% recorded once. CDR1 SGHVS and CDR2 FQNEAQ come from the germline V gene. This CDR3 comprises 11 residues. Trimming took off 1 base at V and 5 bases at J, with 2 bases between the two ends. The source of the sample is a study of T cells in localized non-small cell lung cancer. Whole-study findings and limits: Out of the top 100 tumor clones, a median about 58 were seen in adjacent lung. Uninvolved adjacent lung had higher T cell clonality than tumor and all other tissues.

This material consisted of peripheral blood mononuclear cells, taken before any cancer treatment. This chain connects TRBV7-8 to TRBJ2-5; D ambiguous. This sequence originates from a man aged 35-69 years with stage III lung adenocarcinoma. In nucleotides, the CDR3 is TGTGCCAGCAGCTTAGATGAGACCCAGTACTTC. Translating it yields CASSLDETQYF.